The clone carrying this T cell receptor (beta chain) was seen only a few times. Its specificity is unknown. What was sequenced were expressed TCRB transcripts, since all of the isolated RNA had been reverse transcribed. Naive, central memory and regulatory T cell samples yielded some 3.9 million reads on average. Profiling relied on immunoSEQ multiplex PCR, and the TCRdb table lists in-frame clones only, not all of them. The data hold roughly 100,000 clones, with under 30% observed a single time. The data originate from a study of beta chain features in type 1 diabetes. Whole-study results and caveats: Among patients with Type 1 diabetes, TCRB CDR3s were moderately but significantly shorter in every one of the four CD4+ subsets. The question left open here concerned HLA type influencing TCRB rearrangement. Across patients, naive, central memory and Treg TCRB repertoires exhibited apparently greater similarity than was observed across healthy donors. Insertions at VDJ junctions were less frequent in type 1 diabetes patients. These patients also deleted more nucleotides at the same junctions.

The CDR3 spans 15 residues. Trimming left V 0 bases short and J 3 bases short, with 11 bases between. CDR1 and CDR2 (germline): KGHSH, LQKENI. This TCR derives from a young woman with type 1 diabetes. The chain joins TRBV18 to TRBJ1-1, with D hard to call. Material for sequencing was central memory CD4+ T cells from blood. The CDR3: CASSPPGSSHTEAFF. In DNA, the CDR3 is TGTGCCAGCTCACCACCCGGGAGCTCTCACACTGAAGCTTTCTTT. Supplemented by reference TRBV18 and TRBJ1-1, the full variable domain reads NAGVMQNPRHLVRRRGQEARLRCSPMKGHSHVYWYRQLPEEGLKFMVYLQKENIIDESGMPKERFSAEFPKEGPSILRIQQVVRGDSAAYFCASSPPGSSHTEAFFGQGTRLTVV.